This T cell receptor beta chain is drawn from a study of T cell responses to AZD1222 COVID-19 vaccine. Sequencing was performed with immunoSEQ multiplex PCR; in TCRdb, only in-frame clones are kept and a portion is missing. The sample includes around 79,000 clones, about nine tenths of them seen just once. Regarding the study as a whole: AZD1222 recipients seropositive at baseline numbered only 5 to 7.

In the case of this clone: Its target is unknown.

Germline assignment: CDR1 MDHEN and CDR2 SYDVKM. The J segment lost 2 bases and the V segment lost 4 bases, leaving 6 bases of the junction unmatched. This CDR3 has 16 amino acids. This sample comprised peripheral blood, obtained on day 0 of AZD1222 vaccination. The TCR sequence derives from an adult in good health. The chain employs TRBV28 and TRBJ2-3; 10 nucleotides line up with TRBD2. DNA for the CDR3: TGTGCCAGCAGTTCCCTTAGCGGGGGGAACACAGATACGCAGTATTTT. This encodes CASSSLSGGNTDTQYF.